The 23 T cell receptor beta chains below come from one sample, sequenced in a study of T cell responses to AZD1222 COVID-19 vaccine. The method was immunoSEQ multiplex PCR; TCRdb's version includes in-frame clones alone and lacks a portion of them. The sample contains approximately 180,000 clones, 85% to 90% of which appear only once. Sample: peripheral blood, taken 28 days after the second dose of the MenACWY control vaccine. The receptors derive from an adult who received the MenACWY meningococcal vaccine as a control.

For the CDR3, the DNA is TGTGCCAGCAGCTTAGGGGGGACTAGCGGTGCAGAGAACACCGGGGAGCTGTTTTTT. Translating it yields CASSLGGTSGAENTGELFF. V is TRBV7-9 and J is TRBJ2-2; 11 bases align to TRBD2. J gave up 1 base and V 1 base, and 8 bases lay outside the gene matches. The CDR3 consists of 19 residues. Germline CDR1 reads SEHNR; CDR2 reads FQNEAQ (reference sequence).

J is TRBJ2-2 and V is TRBV30; weak D call: TRBD2 (6 bases). The CDR3 consists of 15 residues. Per germline, CDR1 GTSNPN and CDR2 SVGIG (reference sequence). Trimming stripped 0 bases from V and 5 bases from J, with 13 bases between. CDR3 amino acids: CAWSVLAPGTGELFF. The DNA of the CDR3 is TGTGCCTGGAGTGTACTAGCCCCTGGTACCGGGGAGCTGTTTTTT.

V usage is TRBV18 and J usage is TRBJ1-3; unclear D gene. V lost 6 bases and J lost 7, with 13 bases in between. This CDR3 has 13 residues. The V gene's germline CDR1 is KGHSH and CDR2 LQKENI. The CDR3 nucleotides read TGTGCCAGCTCCGCCCCCCACAAGAACACCATATATTTT. Encoded protein: CASSAPHKNTIYF.

V gene TRBV28 combines with J gene TRBJ2-7; 12 bases fit TRBD2. Germline V gene data show CDR1 as MDHEN and CDR2 as SYDVKM. The CDR3 is 14 residues long. The junction had 5 bases not matched to a gene; V was cut back by 9 bases and J by 2 bases. The CDR3 region is CASRGLAGTYEQYF. Here the CDR3 DNA reads TGTGCCAGTAGAGGACTAGCGGGGACCTACGAGCAGTACTTC.

The chain uses TRBV10-3 and TRBJ2-1; 8 nucleotides line up with TRBD1. The CDR3 runs 14 residues. CDR1 ENHRY and CDR2 SYGVKD come from the germline V gene. Losses at the gene ends were 10 bases for V and 0 bases for J; bases not matched to a gene: 5. The DNA for the CDR3 is TGTGCCACAGACAGGGGATACTCCTACAATGAGCAGTTCTTC. This translates into CATDRGYSYNEQFF.

The chain carries TRBV30 and TRBJ1-2; D gene unclear. V was pared by 0 bases and J by 8 bases, with 19 bases between. The germline V gene encodes CDR1 GTSNPN and CDR2 SVGIG (reference sequence). This CDR3 is 15 amino acids long. The CDR3: CAWSVGRFDREGYTF. Here the CDR3 DNA reads TGTGCCTGGAGTGTAGGGCGGTTTGATAGAGAGGGCTACACCTTC.

This clone appeared once. The V call is TRBV2, the J call TRBJ2-3; a possible D gene is TRBD1 (5 bases). From germline, CDR1 is SNHLY and CDR2 FYNNEI. This CDR3 region has 13 residues. Between the trimmed V and J ends, which lost 5 bases and 2 bases, there was a span of 8 bases. CDR3 bases: TGTGCCAGCAGTCCGACAGACACAGATACGCAGTATTTT. This translates into CASSPTDTDTQYF. The full variable domain, rest sourced from reference TRBV2 and TRBJ2-3, is EPEVTQTPSHQVTQMGQEVILRCVPISNHLYFYWYRQILGQKVEFLVSFYNNEISEKSEIFDDQFSVERPDGSNFTLKIRSTKLEDSAMYFCASSPTDTDTQYFGPGTRLTVL.

The genes are TRBV12-3 or TRBV12-4 and TRBJ1-1; 9 bases align to TRBD1. The CDR3 contains 12 residues. J lost 11 bases, V lost 4 bases, and 5 bases had no gene match. As DNA, the CDR3 is TGTGCCAGCAGTTCCGGGACAGGGAAGGCTTTCTTT. Translation gives CASSSGTGKAFF.

This clone was observed a handful of times. This chain uses TRBV7-2 with TRBJ2-1, with D possibly being TRBD1 or TRBD2 (6 bases each). Germline CDR1 is SGHTA and CDR2 is FQGNSA. The V gene lost 1 base and the J gene lost 15 bases, with 19 bases spanning the gap. This CDR3 region has 14 residues. The CDR3 DNA follows: TGTGCCAGCAGCTTAGGACTGGAGGGGGTCGTTTTGTTCTTC. Protein product: CASSLGLEGVVLFF.

The chain couples TRBV11-2 to TRBJ1-2; possibly TRBD1 for D (6 bases). There are 14 residues in the CDR3. V lost 6 bases, J lost 8 bases, and 19 bases lay in between. From germline, CDR1 is SGHAT and CDR2 FQNNGV. The CDR3 DNA is TGTGCCAGCAGTCCACCAAGGACAGTTGGGGGCTACACCTTC. Protein product: CASSPPRTVGGYTF.

The rearrangement uses TRBV5-1 and TRBJ1-2; 8 bases are shared with TRBD1. Germline trimming cut 2 bases from V and 8 bases from J; bases unmatched to any gene: 2. The CDR3 spans 12 residues. Per germline, CDR1 SGHRS and CDR2 YFSETQ. The CDR3 sequence: CASSFAGGGYTF. Written as DNA, the CDR3 is TGCGCCAGCAGCTTCGCAGGGGGCGGCTACACCTTC.

The CDR3 DNA reads TGTGCCAGTAGTCGGGGAACCGGGGAGCTGTTTTTT. Translated: CASSRGTGELFF. This chain links TRBV19 with TRBJ2-2; possibly TRBD2 for D (5 bases). Germline-derived CDR1 and CDR2 are LNHDA and SQIVND (reference sequence). V was trimmed by 5 bases and J by 5 bases, leaving 6 bases between them. There are 12 residues in the CDR3.

V and J are TRBV5-1 and TRBJ1-2; TRBD1 matches 10 bases. Germline-derived CDR1 and CDR2 are SGHRS and YFSETQ. CDR3 length: 14 amino acids. Trimming cost V 5 bases and J 3 bases; bases outside gene matches: 4. The CDR3 here is CASRRQGADYGYTF. The CDR3 DNA follows: TGCGCCAGCAGAAGACAGGGGGCAGACTATGGCTACACCTTC.

This chain joins TRBV7-9 and TRBJ2-7, with D perhaps matching TRBD2 (6 bases). This CDR3 has 16 amino acids. Germline CDR1 is SEHNR and CDR2 is FQNEAQ (reference sequence). Trimming stripped 3 bases from V and 3 bases from J, with 18 bases between. This CDR3 reads CASSLEGGGRYYEQYF. The CDR3 DNA reads TGTGCCAGCAGCTTGGAGGGCGGCGGAAGATACTACGAGCAGTACTTC.

The rearrangement links TRBV19 to TRBJ2-3, with 9 bases fitting TRBD1. With V trimmed by 3 bases and J by 5 bases, 3 bases remained unmatched. CDR3 length: 14 amino acids. Germline V gives CDR1 LNHDA, CDR2 SQIVND (reference sequence). CDR3 loop: CASSIGTGRDTQYF. The DNA for the CDR3 is TGTGCCAGTAGTATTGGGACAGGGAGAGATACGCAGTATTTT. The whole variable domain, filled in from reference TRBV19 and TRBJ2-3, reads DGGITQSPKYLFRKEGQNVTLSCEQNLNHDAMYWYRQDPGQGLRLIYYSQIVNDFQKGDIAEGYSVSREKKESFPLTVTSAQKNPTAFYLCASSIGTGRDTQYFGPGTRLTVL.

The chain recombines TRBV4-1 with TRBJ1-1; unclear D gene. CDR1 and CDR2 from the germline V gene are MGHRA and YSYEKL. Deletions cut 0 bases from V and 6 bases from J, with 14 bases between. The CDR3 extends over 15 amino acids. The CDR3 DNA reads TGCGCCAGCAGCCAAGATATTGGGGATCGGGCTGAAGCTTTCTTT. Protein product: CASSQDIGDRAEAFF.

This chain connects TRBV29-1 to TRBJ1-2; 10 bases are a match to TRBD1. J lost 1 base, V lost 0 bases, and 8 bases had no gene match. From germline, CDR1 is SQVTM and CDR2 ANQGSEA. CDR3 size: 17 residues. The CDR3 region has the DNA TGCAGCGTTGAAGATCCCTCGAGGACAGGGGGTAACTATGGCTACACCTTC. This sequence encodes CSVEDPSRTGGNYGYTF.

To note about this clone: The same CDR3 arises from other DNA sequences in this sample as well. The chain combines TRBV9 with TRBJ2-5; no definite D call. From germline, CDR1 is SGDLS and CDR2 YYNGEE. This CDR3 region has 13 residues. Between the trimmed V and J ends, which lost 0 bases and 5 bases, there was a span of 8 bases. Here the CDR3 DNA reads TGTGCCAGCAGCGTAGGAGGCGCGGAGACCCAGTACTTC. Residues: CASSVGGAETQYF.

J is TRBJ2-3 and V is TRBV5-1, with D possibly TRBD2 on 6 matching bases. Per germline, CDR1 SGHRS and CDR2 YFSETQ. This CDR3 contains 14 residues. Trimming removed 0 bases from V and 8 bases from J, with 13 bases in between. The CDR3 sequence: CASSLVASEGTQYF. The CDR3 DNA reads as TGCGCCAGCAGCTTGGTGGCTAGCGAGGGTACGCAGTATTTT.

The chain links TRBV5-1 to TRBJ2-7, with a possible D match to TRBD2 (6 bases). The CDR3 is 13 residues long. V was clipped by 3 bases and J by 3 bases, with 10 bases between them. The germline gives CDR1 SGHRS, CDR2 YFSETQ. The CDR3 reads CASSWGEFYEQYF. CDR3 coding DNA: TGCGCCAGCAGCTGGGGGGAGTTCTACGAGCAGTACTTC.

The chain carries TRBV10-3 and TRBJ1-1, with 8 bases lining up with TRBD1. This CDR3 has 14 amino acids. V lost 4 bases to trimming and J lost 6 bases; unmatched junction nucleotides: 7. Looked up from germline, CDR1 is ENHRY and CDR2 is SYGVKD. CDR3 sequence reads: CAISVDRGYAEAFF. The DNA of the CDR3 is TGTGCCATCAGTGTTGACAGGGGTTACGCTGAAGCTTTCTTT.

This clone appeared once. The genes are TRBV24-1 and TRBJ2-2, with D possibly matching TRBD2 (7 bases). Germline V gene sequence: CDR1 KGHDR, CDR2 SFDVKD. The CDR3 sequence is 15 residues long. The V gene lost 4 bases and the J gene lost 6 bases, with 14 bases spanning the gap. DNA of the CDR3: TGTGCCACCAGTGACCACGAGGGGGGGGCCGGGGAGCTGTTTTTT. It yields the protein CATSDHEGGAGELFF.

This clone has a single count. The chain employs TRBV24-1 and TRBJ2-1; no clear D. The V gene lost 3 bases and the J gene lost 4 bases, with 9 bases spanning the gap. Germline values: CDR1 KGHDR, CDR2 SFDVKD. This CDR3 is built from 14 residues. CDR3: CATSDKRIYNEQFF. The CDR3 DNA is TGTGCCACCAGTGATAAAAGAATTTACAATGAGCAGTTCTTC.